This TCR beta chain stems from a study of early T cells in non-severe SARS-CoV-2 infection. V was shortened by 1 base and J by 2 bases, with 12 bases between the two germline ends. This CDR3 has 14 amino acids. Germline V gene sequence: CDR1 DFQATT, CDR2 SNEGSKA (reference sequence). Unique molecular identifiers (one per individual cDNA molecule) were attached. TCRdb re-analysed the 5' RACE reads in MiXCR, keeping a single row per CDR3 protein. The sample holds 35,000 to 45,000 distinct CDR3 sequences, about 5.9% seen once. This clonotype has a count of ten or more. This receptor was taken from an adult who was a healthcare worker with PCR-confirmed SARS-CoV-2 infection or an uninfected control (not recorded which). The material sequenced was whole blood, taken at baseline. The V call is TRBV20-1, the J call TRBJ2-7; D call uncertain. CDR3: CSARGTRMAYEQYF. In DNA form, the CDR3 reads TGCAGTGCTAGAGGTACCAGGATGGCCTACGAGCAGTACTTC.